Shown below are 21 T cell receptor beta chains from a single sample sequenced in a study of shared T cell receptors in the human thymus (dated by TCRdb to the early 2020s). To prepare the library, the immunoSEQ multiplex PCR assay was applied. The table was pulled from immuneACCESS by TCRdb, which kept in-frame rearrangements only. Such tables lose some clones; where checked, under half of the loss comes from unresolved V genes, and the rest has no known cause. The table for this sample lists about 400,000 clones; roughly 94% of them were counted only once. The top ten constitute roughly 0.02% of the sample. The sample consisted of thymocytes. The source is a human donor.

The chain has TRBV29-1 and TRBJ2-7, with TRBD2 identical over 7 bases. CDR1 and CDR2 (germline): SQVTM, ANQGSEA. The trim removed 7 bases at V and 6 bases at J, leaving 9 bases unmatched. The CDR3 is made up of 12 amino acids. CDR3 nucleotides: TGCAGCGCCGTGGCGGGAGAGGCCGAGCAGTACTTC. Translated: CSAVAGEAEQYF.

This rearrangement joins TRBV28 to TRBJ2-5; tentatively, D is TRBD1 or TRBD2 (6 bases each). The germline V gene has CDR1 MDHEN and CDR2 SYDVKM. With 2 bases removed from V and 4 bases from J, the gap between germline ends came to 20 bases. This CDR3 comprises 17 residues. The CDR3 is CASSLPPEGGRRETQYF. The CDR3 nucleotides are TGTGCCAGCAGTTTACCACCGGAAGGGGGGAGAAGAGAGACCCAGTACTTC.

The chain links TRBV7-9 to TRBJ2-3; TRBD2 is a possible D gene (5 bases). The germline V gene encodes CDR1 SEHNR and CDR2 FQNEAQ (reference sequence). The CDR3 has 15 amino acids. The V end was cut by 2 bases, the J end by 0 bases, with 9 bases between. CDR3 region: CASSLPGGSTDTQYF. The CDR3 nucleotides read TGTGCCAGCAGCTTACCCGGCGGGAGCACAGATACGCAGTATTTT.

The rearrangement uses TRBV9 and TRBJ1-5; a weak D match, TRBD1 (5 bases). In germline, CDR1 is SGDLS, CDR2 YYNGEE. The CDR3 totals 15 residues. The ends were cut back, 0 bases at V and 4 bases at J, with 11 bases in the middle. CDR3 coding DNA: TGTGCCAGCAGCGTAGGAGGGGTGAGAAATCAGCCCCAGCATTTT. Its translation: CASSVGGVRNQPQHF.

The rearrangement joins TRBV28 to TRBJ1-1; no clear D gene. V lost 4 bases to trimming and J lost 0 bases, with 9 bases between them. CDR1 and CDR2 from the germline V gene are MDHEN and SYDVKM. CDR3 length equals 14 residues. The CDR3 here is CASSSAVMNTEAFF. In DNA form, the CDR3 reads TGTGCCAGCAGTTCGGCCGTCATGAACACTGAAGCTTTCTTT. The variable domain in full, with the rest retrieved from reference TRBV28 and TRBJ1-1, is DVKVTQSSRYLVKRTGEKVFLECVQDMDHENMFWYRQDPGLGLRLIYFSYDVKMKEKGDIPEGYSVSREKKERFSLILESASTNQTSMYLCASSSAVMNTEAFFGQGTRLTVV.

The gene calls are TRBV4-2 and TRBJ1-3; D unclear. In germline, CDR1 is LGHNA, CDR2 YNFKEQ. Trimming stripped 0 bases from V and 0 bases from J, with 15 bases between. This CDR3 spans 18 amino acids. The CDR3 bases are TGTGCCAGCAGCCAAGATCCGGACCGCCAAAGCTCTGGAAACACCATATATTTT. It translates to CASSQDPDRQSSGNTIYF.

This chain connects TRBV28 to TRBJ2-7; 7 nucleotides match TRBD2. Germline V gene sequence: CDR1 MDHEN, CDR2 SYDVKM. Trimming cost V 8 bases and J 6 bases; bases outside gene matches: 4. CDR3 length equals 11 residues. DNA of the CDR3: TGTGCCAGCGAGCGGGACTGCGAGCAGTACTTC. It yields the protein CASERDCEQYF. Looking up the rest from reference TRBV28 and TRBJ2-7 gives the full variable domain: DVKVTQSSRYLVKRTGEKVFLECVQDMDHENMFWYRQDPGLGLRLIYFSYDVKMKEKGDIPEGYSVSREKKERFSLILESASTNQTSMYLCASERDCEQYFGPGTRLTVT.

This clone was picked up a small number of times. The chain joins TRBV30 to TRBJ1-2; D ambiguous. The CDR3 spans 15 residues. Germline CDR1 and CDR2: GTSNPN and SVGIG (reference sequence). Trimming stripped 2 bases from V and 2 bases from J, with 15 bases between. In DNA form, the CDR3 reads TGTGCCTGGAGTCCACCCCCCGAACTCAACTATGGCTACACCTTC. It specifies CAWSPPPELNYGYTF.

This clone was picked up one time. This chain joins TRBV6-5 and TRBJ1-2; unclear D gene. The germline gives CDR1 MNHEY, CDR2 SVGAGI. The ends were cut back, 5 bases at V and 7 bases at J, with 14 bases in the middle. The CDR3 totals 13 residues. Written as DNA, the CDR3 is TGTGCCAGCAGTAAAATCGGGGAGGGTGGCTACACCTTC. This encodes CASSKIGEGGYTF.

CDR3 sequence reads: CASSRGGPGTTSYEQYF. The CDR3 nucleotides read TGTGCCAGCAGCCGGGGGGGACCCGGGACTACCTCCTACGAGCAGTACTTC. The rearrangement joins TRBV7-2 to TRBJ2-7; 8 nucleotides match TRBD2. Germline V gene data show CDR1 as SGHTA and CDR2 as FQGNSA. The CDR3 contains 17 residues. V shed 5 bases, J shed 0 bases, and the junction held 12 bases outside the gene matches.

The chain joins TRBV14 to TRBJ2-7; TRBD2 matches at 10 bases. The CDR3 sequence is 16 residues long. Germline trimming cut 1 base from V and 2 bases from J; bases unmatched to any gene: 5. Germline-derived CDR1 and CDR2 are SGHDN and FVKESK. The CDR3 coding sequence is TGTGCCAGCAGCCAAGCCTGGACTAGCGGTCCCTACGAGCAGTACTTC. Its protein is CASSQAWTSGPYEQYF.

The chain carries TRBV25-1 and TRBJ2-1, with 7 positions matching TRBD2. The CDR3 loop spans 15 amino acids. The V segment lost 4 bases and the J segment 7 bases; nucleotides outside the gene matches: 10. The germline CDR1 and CDR2 sequences are MGHDK and SYGVNS. CDR3 protein: CASSVRLALFNEQFF. The CDR3 DNA reads TGTGCCAGCAGTGTAAGACTAGCTTTATTTAATGAGCAGTTCTTC. The full variable domain, completed using reference TRBV25-1 and TRBJ2-1, is EADIYQTPRYLVIGTGKKITLECSQTMGHDKMYWYQQDPGMELHLIHYSYGVNSTEKGDLSSESTVSRIRTEHFPLTLESARPSHTSQYLCASSVRLALFNEQFFGPGTRLTVL.

The chain carries TRBV27 and TRBJ2-7; 8 bases align to TRBD1. The CDR3 length is 14 residues. With 8 bases clipped from V and 1 base from J, the junction kept 7 bases outside the gene matches. Germline V gene sequence: CDR1 MNHEY, CDR2 SMNVEV (reference sequence). The CDR3 DNA follows: TGTGCCAGCGCGAACAGGGGGGCGTCCTACGAGCAGTACTTC. Residues: CASANRGASYEQYF.

The chain has TRBV7-2 and TRBJ2-2, with D maybe TRBD2 (6 bases). Trimming left V 0 bases short and J 3 bases short, with 8 bases between. The CDR3 is 15 residues long. The germline gives CDR1 SGHTA, CDR2 FQGNSA. CDR3 DNA: TGTGCCAGCAGCTTAGCGGGAGGCCACACCGGGGAGCTGTTTTTT. As protein: CASSLAGGHTGELFF.

This chain connects TRBV29-1 to TRBJ2-2; D gene unclear. The germline V gene encodes CDR1 SQVTM and CDR2 ANQGSEA. Trimming took 1 base from V and 1 from J, leaving 7 bases between them. CDR3 length: 14 amino acids. The CDR3 loop reads CSVEVRQNTGELFF. Written as DNA, the CDR3 is TGCAGCGTTGAAGTTCGCCAGAACACCGGGGAGCTGTTTTTT.

This clone was counted once. The chain recombines TRBV4-3 with TRBJ2-7; TRBD2 is a possible D gene (5 bases). The V gene's germline CDR1 is LGHNA and CDR2 YSLEER. The CDR3 contains 14 residues. Trimming removed 4 bases at V and 7 bases at J, with 17 bases between. As DNA, the CDR3 is TGCGCCAGCAGCCTAAATATTGCCGGGAAGGAGCAGTACTTC. Translation: CASSLNIAGKEQYF.

The V gene is TRBV7-9, the J gene TRBJ2-6, with a possible D match to TRBD1 (6 bases). CDR3 length: 18 amino acids. Germline CDR1 is SEHNR and CDR2 is FQNEAQ (reference sequence). V was shortened by 1 base and J by 0 bases, with 13 bases between the two germline ends. Written as DNA, the CDR3 is TGTGCCAGCAGCTTAGAGGGGGATAGGGTCTCTGGGGCCAACGTCCTGACTTTC. Its translation: CASSLEGDRVSGANVLTF.

V gene TRBV29-1 combines with J gene TRBJ2-1; 7 bases agree with TRBD2. Germline CDR1 is SQVTM and CDR2 is ANQGSEA. This CDR3 spans 13 amino acids. Trimming removed 5 bases from V and 2 bases from J; junction bases left unmatched: 3. The CDR3 is CSVIAGTYNEQFF. The CDR3 bases are TGCAGCGTTATAGCGGGTACCTACAATGAGCAGTTCTTC.

The chain joins TRBV5-1 to TRBJ2-7, with a weak D call TRBD1 (6 bases). This CDR3 has 13 residues. Trimming took 5 bases from V and 5 from J, leaving 14 bases between them. In germline, CDR1 is SGHRS, CDR2 YFSETQ. In DNA form, the CDR3 reads TGCGCCAGCAGTGGCAGGGGATTCGACGAGCAGTACTTC. Translating it yields CASSGRGFDEQYF.

The table lists this clone with a count of one. This chain joins TRBV5-6 and TRBJ1-4, with D tentatively TRBD1 (5 bases). The CDR3 runs to 16 residues. The germline CDR1 and CDR2 sequences are SGHDT and YYEEEE. V was pared by 0 bases and J by 4 bases, with 13 bases between. The CDR3 loop reads CASSLDRSQVNEKLFF. CDR3 bases: TGTGCCAGCAGCTTGGATAGGTCACAGGTTAATGAAAAACTGTTTTTT.

About this clone itself: One end of the junction varies from germline; a read error may be responsible. V gene TRBV4-1 combines with J gene TRBJ1-5; no definite D call. The CDR3 has 15 residues. Germline V gene sequence: CDR1 MGHRA, CDR2 YSYEKL. CDR3 residues: CASSQTPHSNQPRHF. In DNA, the CDR3 is TGCGCCAGCAGCCAAACGCCTCACAGCAATCAGCCCCGGCATTTT.